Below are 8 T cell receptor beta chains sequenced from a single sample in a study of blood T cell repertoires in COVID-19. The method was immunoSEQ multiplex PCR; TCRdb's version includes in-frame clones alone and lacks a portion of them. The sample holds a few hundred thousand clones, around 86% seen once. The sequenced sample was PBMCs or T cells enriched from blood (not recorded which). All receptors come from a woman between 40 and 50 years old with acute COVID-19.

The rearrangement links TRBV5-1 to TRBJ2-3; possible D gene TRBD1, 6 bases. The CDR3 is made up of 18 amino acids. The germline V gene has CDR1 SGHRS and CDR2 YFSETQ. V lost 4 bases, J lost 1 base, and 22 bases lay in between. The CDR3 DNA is TGCGCCAGCAGCCAAAGACAGGTTGCGGGTCTCGGCACAGATACGCAGTATTTT. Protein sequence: CASSQRQVAGLGTDTQYF.

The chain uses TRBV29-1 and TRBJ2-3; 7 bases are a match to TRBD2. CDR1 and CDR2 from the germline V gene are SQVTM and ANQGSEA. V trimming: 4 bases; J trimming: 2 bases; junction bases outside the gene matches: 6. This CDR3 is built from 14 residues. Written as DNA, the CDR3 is TGCAGCGTTGGGGCTAGCGGATACACAGATACGCAGTATTTT. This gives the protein CSVGASGYTDTQYF.

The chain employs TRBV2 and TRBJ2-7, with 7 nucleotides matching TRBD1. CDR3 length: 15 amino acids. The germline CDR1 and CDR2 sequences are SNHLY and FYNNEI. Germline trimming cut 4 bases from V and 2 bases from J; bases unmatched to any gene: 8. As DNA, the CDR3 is TGTGCCAGCAGTGCAGGGGACAGAAATACCTACGAGCAGTACTTC. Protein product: CASSAGDRNTYEQYF.

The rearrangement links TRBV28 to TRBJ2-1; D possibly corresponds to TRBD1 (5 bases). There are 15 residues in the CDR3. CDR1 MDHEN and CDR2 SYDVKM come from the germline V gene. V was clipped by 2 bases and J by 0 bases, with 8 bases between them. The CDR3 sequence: CASSLRQSSYNEQFF. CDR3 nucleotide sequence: TGTGCCAGCAGTTTACGACAGAGCTCCTACAATGAGCAGTTCTTC.

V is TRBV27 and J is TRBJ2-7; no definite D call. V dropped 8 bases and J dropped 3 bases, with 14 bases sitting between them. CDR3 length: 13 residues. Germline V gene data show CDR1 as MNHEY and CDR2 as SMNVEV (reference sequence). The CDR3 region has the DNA TGTGCCAGCGGGTCGGGTTACGACTACGAGCAGTACTTC. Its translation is CASGSGYDYEQYF.

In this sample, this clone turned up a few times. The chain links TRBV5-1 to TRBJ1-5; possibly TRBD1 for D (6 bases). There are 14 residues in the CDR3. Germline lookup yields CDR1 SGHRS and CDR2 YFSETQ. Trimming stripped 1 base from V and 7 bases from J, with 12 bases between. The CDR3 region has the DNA TGCGCCAGCAGCTTGATTCCAGGGGAGCAGCCCCAGCATTTT. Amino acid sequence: CASSLIPGEQPQHF.

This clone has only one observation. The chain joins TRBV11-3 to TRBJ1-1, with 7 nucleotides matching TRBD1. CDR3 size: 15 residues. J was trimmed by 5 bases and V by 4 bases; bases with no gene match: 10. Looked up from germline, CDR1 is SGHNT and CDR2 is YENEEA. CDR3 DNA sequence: TGTGCCAGCAGCTCCCGGACAGGTCGACCTACTGAAGCTTTCTTT. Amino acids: CASSSRTGRPTEAFF.

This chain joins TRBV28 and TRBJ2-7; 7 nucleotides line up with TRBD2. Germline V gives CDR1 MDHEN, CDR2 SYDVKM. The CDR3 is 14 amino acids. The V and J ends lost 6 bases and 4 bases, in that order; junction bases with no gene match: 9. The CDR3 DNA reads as TGTGCCAGCAGATTAGCGGGCCACTTTTACGAGCAGTACTTC. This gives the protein CASRLAGHFYEQYF. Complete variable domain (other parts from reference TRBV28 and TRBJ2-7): DVKVTQSSRYLVKRTGEKVFLECVQDMDHENMFWYRQDPGLGLRLIYFSYDVKMKEKGDIPEGYSVSREKKERFSLILESASTNQTSMYLCASRLAGHFYEQYFGPGTRLTVT.